These 14 T cell receptor beta chains were all obtained from the same sample, sequenced in a study of preoperative IRX-2 immunotherapy in early breast cancer. Sequenced by immunoSEQ multiplex PCR; TCRdb stores in-frame clones only, minus some. The data contain 30,000 to 35,000 clones, 90% to 95% of them singletons. Treatment indicated: preoperative locoregional IRX-2 cytokine immunotherapy. This specimen was acquired from a patient treated with IRX-2 immunotherapy. The receptors come from a human donor with breast cancer.

V gene TRBV30 combines with J gene TRBJ2-7, with a possible D match to TRBD1 (6 bases). CDR1 is GTSNPN and CDR2 is SVGIG in the germline V gene (reference sequence). V was shortened by 0 bases and J by 1 base, with 13 bases between the two germline ends. The CDR3 covers 15 residues. The CDR3 reads CAWSVSQGRSYEQYF. The CDR3, as DNA: TGTGCCTGGAGTGTATCCCAGGGGCGGTCCTACGAGCAGTACTTC.

The chain recombines TRBV5-1 with TRBJ1-2, with TRBD1 matching 9 bases. This CDR3 contains 14 residues. CDR1 and CDR2 (germline): SGHRS, YFSETQ. Germline trimming cut 3 bases from V and 5 bases from J; bases unmatched to any gene: 5. The CDR3 DNA follows: TGCGCCAGCAGCTCGTGGGACAGGGCTTATGGCTACACCTTC. It translates to CASSSWDRAYGYTF.

The CDR3 region is CASSVEGLAGGHEQFF. CDR3 DNA: TGTGCCAGCAGCGTAGAAGGGCTAGCGGGAGGGCATGAGCAGTTCTTC. This chain joins TRBV9 and TRBJ2-1, with TRBD2 matching over 12 bases. The trim removed 0 bases at V and 8 bases at J, leaving 6 bases unmatched. This CDR3 is 16 amino acids long. Germline V gene data show CDR1 as SGDLS and CDR2 as YYNGEE.

The chain couples TRBV19 to TRBJ1-3; no reliable D call. The ends were cut back, 6 bases at V and 0 bases at J, with 6 bases in the middle. CDR1 is LNHDA, CDR2 SQIVND, per germline (reference sequence). The CDR3 sequence is 13 residues long. CDR3 in amino acids: CASRTNSGNTIYF. The DNA for the CDR3 is TGTGCCAGTAGAACCAACTCTGGAAACACCATATATTTT. The full variable domain, with the rest looked up from reference TRBV19 and TRBJ1-3, is DGGITQSPKYLFRKEGQNVTLSCEQNLNHDAMYWYRQDPGQGLRLIYYSQIVNDFQKGDIAEGYSVSREKKESFPLTVTSAQKNPTAFYLCASRTNSGNTIYFGEGSWLTVV.

This clone occurred a few times. V usage is TRBV27 and J usage is TRBJ2-2; D possibly corresponds to TRBD1 (6 bases). The CDR3 covers 13 residues. V was cut by 3 bases and J by 9 bases, with 11 bases left in between. CDR1 and CDR2 from the germline V gene are MNHEY and SMNVEV (reference sequence). For the CDR3, the DNA is TGTGCCAGCAGTTTGCCCGACAGGAGGGAGCTGTTTTTT. Its protein is CASSLPDRRELFF.

The chain combines TRBV7-6 with TRBJ2-7; 8 bases line up with TRBD2. CDR3 length: 15 residues. Trimming removed 4 bases from V and 6 bases from J; junction bases left unmatched: 11. Germline V gives CDR1 SGHVS, CDR2 FNYEAQ. The CDR3 DNA is TGTGCCAGCAGCTCCTCAACGGGGGGGGGCGGCGAGCAGTACTTC. It encodes CASSSSTGGGGEQYF.

This chain uses TRBV7-2 with TRBJ2-7; 7 bases match TRBD1. V lost 3 bases and J lost 3; bases outside the gene matches: 5. CDR3 length: 14 amino acids. Germline V gene lookup returns CDR1 SGHTA and CDR2 FQGNSA. The CDR3 DNA reads as TGTGCCAGCAGCTTGACTTCAGGGGGCTACGAGCAGTACTTC. Translated, it gives CASSLTSGGYEQYF.

The V call is TRBV14, the J call TRBJ1-2; no firm D call. The CDR3 covers 13 residues. Germline values: CDR1 SGHDN, CDR2 FVKESK. The V end lost 2 bases, the J end lost 4 bases, and 8 bases lay between the germline ends. This CDR3 reads CASSQNTGYGYTF. DNA of the CDR3: TGTGCCAGCAGCCAAAACACGGGCTATGGCTACACCTTC.

The chain uses TRBV6-5 and TRBJ1-2; D is undetermined. Germline V CDR1 and CDR2: MNHEY, SVGAGI. The V end lost 5 bases, the J end lost 2 bases, and 6 bases lay between the germline ends. The CDR3 runs 12 residues. The CDR3 coding sequence is TGTGCCAGCAGTGACCCCAACTATGGCTACACCTTC. Translating gives CASSDPNYGYTF.

The rearrangement joins TRBV11-2 to TRBJ1-3, with 7 bases lining up with TRBD1. The CDR3 consists of 14 residues. V lost 3 bases, J lost 2 bases, and 1 base stayed unmatched. Germline-derived CDR1 and CDR2 are SGHAT and FQNNGV. CDR3 coding DNA: TGTGCCAGCAGCTTGACAGGGCCTGGAAACACCATATATTTT. It codes for CASSLTGPGNTIYF.

This chain joins TRBV4-1 and TRBJ2-5; maybe TRBD1 (6 bases). The CDR3 contains 15 residues. Germline CDR1 is MGHRA and CDR2 is YSYEKL. V was pared by 0 bases and J by 1 base, with 9 bases between. Written as DNA, the CDR3 is TGCGCCAGCAGCCAAGACAGGGGAACCCAAGAGACCCAGTACTTC. Protein: CASSQDRGTQETQYF.

The genes are TRBV7-9 and TRBJ1-2; D not certain. Per the germline V gene, CDR1 is SEHNR and CDR2 is FQNEAQ (reference sequence). The CDR3 sequence is 10 residues long. The ends were cut back, 10 bases at V and 1 base at J, with 4 bases in the middle. Written as DNA, the CDR3 is TGTGCCAACGATAACTATGGCTACACCTTC. It specifies CANDNYGYTF.

This chain links TRBV4-3 with TRBJ1-6; D unresolved. Germline V CDR1 and CDR2: LGHNA, YSLEER. This CDR3 is built from 13 residues. Trimming pared 0 bases from V and 11 bases from J, leaving 8 bases between. CDR3 coding DNA: TGCGCCAGCAGCCAAGACTCGAGTACACCCCTCCACTTT. Translation gives CASSQDSSTPLHF.

This sequence joins TRBV5-1 and TRBJ2-7; TRBD2 aligns across 7 bases. The germline V gene encodes CDR1 SGHRS and CDR2 YFSETQ. This CDR3 is 14 amino acids long. V was pared by 7 bases and J by 2 bases, with 9 bases of the junction left unmatched. The CDR3 DNA reads as TGCGCCAGCTATATTTCGACTAGCCCCTACGAGCAGTACTTC. It codes for CASYISTSPYEQYF. The full variable domain, completed using reference TRBV5-1 and TRBJ2-7, is KAGVTQTPRYLIKTRGQQVTLSCSPISGHRSVSWYQQTPGQGLQFLFEYFSETQRNKGNFPGRFSGRQFSNSRSEMNVSTLELGDSALYLCASYISTSPYEQYFGPGTRLTVT.